This T cell receptor beta chain appears in the sequencing data of a study of blood T cells in healthy people across ages. Study information: Using template switching, researchers captured about one barcoded beta molecule for each two T cells. Study-wide results and caveats: TCR beta diversity per million T cells fell roughly linearly with age.

With respect to this clonotype: Its antigen is currently unknown.

A J-beta primer mix and a sample-barcoded 5' primer were used in a second PCR of about 7 to 12 cycles. Template switching added a 12-random-nucleotide identifier to every cDNA molecule. One entry per CDR3 protein results from TCRdb running MiXCR on the 5' RACE reads. The sample lists about 1.6 million distinct CDR3 sequences, approximately 32% occurring once. V trimming: 6 bases; J trimming: 5 bases; junction bases outside the gene matches: 15. The CDR3 covers 16 residues. The V gene's germline CDR1 is MNHEY and CDR2 SMNVEV (reference sequence). The TCR was taken from a woman aged 25 to 39 in good health. The V call is TRBV27, the J call TRBJ1-1, with TRBD1 matching 7 bases. The sample was blood. The CDR3 DNA sequence: TGTGCCAGCAGCAAAACCCGACAGGGAAGGGGGACTGAAGCTTTCTTT. Translation gives CASSKTRQGRGTEAFF.